This T cell receptor (beta chain) was found in a study of cytomegalovirus exposure and HLA in healthy donors. Turning to the study itself: According to later analysis, the same platform produced the approximately 120 validation and approximately 630 first-cohort repertoires. Study-level points and caveats: As was reported, the classifier diagnosed cytomegalovirus status with high specificity and sensitivity. There were some public TCRs occurring in many donors, but most TCR sequences were rare.

This clone was recorded a few times. The antigen remains undetermined. Here immunoSEQ multiplex PCR was the method, and the copy in TCRdb shows in-frame clones only, minus some. The data hold about 140,000 clones, with 84% observed a single time. V gave up 2 bases and J gave up 6 bases; unmatched junction bases: 4. Germline V lookup: CDR1 MNHEY, CDR2 SMNVEV (reference sequence). This CDR3 is built from 13 residues. The receptor was isolated from a woman aged 25 to 39 in good health and CMV-seronegative. The sequenced sample was PBMCs. The chain uses TRBV27 and TRBJ2-7, with TRBD2 matching 7 bases. The chain's CDR3 is CASSLGGRGEQYF. For the CDR3, the DNA is TGTGCCAGCAGTTTAGGGGGGAGGGGCGAGCAGTACTTC.